The 4 T cell receptor beta chains given below trace back to one sample, sequenced in a study of cytomegalovirus exposure and HLA in healthy donors. The study ran its PCR with 60 Vbeta and 13 Jbeta primers. Sequencing was performed with immunoSEQ multiplex PCR; in TCRdb, only in-frame clones are kept and a portion is missing. The top ten hold about 4.1% of the sample, which has 110,000 to 150,000 clones, approximately 68% seen once. Sequencing used PBMCs. Source of these receptors: a man in his 60s in good health and CMV-seronegative.

The gene calls are TRBV10-3 and TRBJ2-7; 7 bases map to TRBD1. The CDR3 totals 13 residues. Germline V lookup: CDR1 ENHRY, CDR2 SYGVKD. The V and J ends lost 11 bases and 2 bases, in that order; junction bases with no gene match: 9. This CDR3 is CAAALDRTYEQYF. The CDR3 DNA is TGTGCCGCAGCCTTGGACAGGACCTACGAGCAGTACTTC.

This chain joins TRBV5-4 and TRBJ1-1; tentative D call: TRBD1 (5 bases). The CDR3 runs to 16 residues. Germline V gene data show CDR1 as SGHNT and CDR2 as YYREEE (reference sequence). Between the trimmed V and J ends, which lost 6 bases and 1 base, there was a span of 19 bases. This chain's CDR3 is CASTLGGRVKNTEAFF. CDR3 in DNA: TGTGCCAGCACCCTTGGTGGCAGGGTTAAGAACACTGAAGCTTTCTTT.

V usage is TRBV11-2 and J usage is TRBJ1-5; 9 nucleotides agree with TRBD1. J gave up 0 bases and V 3 bases, and 6 bases lay outside the gene matches. This CDR3 is 17 amino acids long. CDR1 and CDR2 from the germline V gene are SGHAT and FQNNGV. The CDR3 DNA reads TGTGCCAGCAGCTTCACCGGGACAGGGTATAGCAATCAGCCCCAGCATTTT. Translated, it gives CASSFTGTGYSNQPQHF.

CDR3 DNA sequence: TGTGCCAGTAGTACTACAGGGGCGACCGGGGAGCTGTTTTTT. Protein sequence: CASSTTGATGELFF. This chain connects TRBV19 to TRBJ2-2; 7 nucleotides agree with TRBD1. The CDR3 is made up of 14 amino acids. The V gene end was trimmed by 4 bases and the J gene end by 5 bases; junction bases not matched to a gene: 4. Germline assignment: CDR1 LNHDA and CDR2 SQIVND (reference sequence).